The clone carrying this TCR beta chain was counted a few times. The sample belongs to a study of blood T cells in healthy people across ages. The germline CDR1 and CDR2 sequences are MNHEY and SMNVEV (reference sequence). Between the trimmed V and J ends, which lost 6 bases and 8 bases, there was a span of 16 bases. The CDR3 runs 13 residues. A second PCR, run for roughly 7 to 12 cycles, used a sample-barcoded 5' primer plus a J-beta primer mix. TCRdb re-called the 5' RACE reads with MiXCR, one entry per CDR3 protein. This table has 1.5 million to 2 million distinct CDR3 sequences, roughly 30% appearing once.

The receptor's source is a woman aged 30 to 39 in good health. This chain joins TRBV27 and TRBJ1-2; the D gene is possibly TRBD1 (6 bases). The sample consisted of blood. The DNA of the CDR3 is TGTGCCAGCAGCCTCACAGGGTCGGTCGGCTACACCTTC. It translates to CASSLTGSVGYTF.